Below, 32 T cell receptor beta chains from the same sample are listed, as sequenced in a study of blood T cell repertoires in COVID-19. The protocol was immunoSEQ multiplex PCR, while the TCRdb copy is restricted to in-frame clones and leaves out a portion. Of some 150,000 clones listed, approximately 88% are singletons. The sample was peripheral blood. These receptors all stem from a human donor in a cohort sampled during active COVID-19.

This clone was counted at least ten times. The chain combines TRBV6-5 with TRBJ2-7; a weak D match, TRBD1 (6 bases). The V and J ends lost 6 bases and 6 bases respectively, with 15 bases between them. Germline V gene data show CDR1 as MNHEY and CDR2 as SVGAGI. The CDR3 runs to 13 residues. The CDR3 sequence is CASSLGQSGEQYF. The CDR3 DNA is TGTGCCAGCAGCCTTGGACAGTCGGGCGAGCAGTACTTC.

The chain links TRBV25-1 to TRBJ2-7, with unresolved D. In germline, CDR1 is MGHDK, CDR2 SYGVNS. This CDR3 contains 13 residues. V lost 5 bases to trimming and J lost 1 base, with 9 bases between them. The CDR3 DNA is TGTGCCAGCAGTCAAACTGATTCCTACGAGCAGTACGTC. This sequence encodes CASSQTDSYEQYV.

This chain joins TRBV10-3 and TRBJ2-5; the match to TRBD2 covers 7 bases. CDR1 and CDR2 (germline): ENHRY, SYGVKD. The CDR3 is 16 residues long. J lost 5 bases, V lost 10 bases, and 19 bases had no gene match. Here the CDR3 DNA reads TGTGCCACTCTAACGGGGCTAGCGGAGGTGGGCGAGACCCAGTACTTC. It translates to CATLTGLAEVGETQYF.

The chain links TRBV6-1 to TRBJ1-6, with D maybe TRBD1 (5 bases). This CDR3 has 17 residues. Germline V gene sequence: CDR1 MNHNS, CDR2 SASEGT. V dropped 4 bases and J dropped 4 bases, with 17 bases sitting between them. CDR3 protein: CASSGHQGSLYNSPLHF. The CDR3 DNA sequence: TGTGCCAGCAGTGGGCATCAGGGTTCACTGTATAATTCACCCCTCCACTTT.

This chain links TRBV29-1 with TRBJ2-5; D is unclear. The CDR3 extends over 12 amino acids. Trimming stripped 4 bases from V and 10 bases from J, with 16 bases between. Germline V lookup: CDR1 SQVTM, CDR2 ANQGSEA. CDR3 bases: TGCAGCGTTGGGGCCTACCTTGTGGACCAGTACTTC. Translating it yields CSVGAYLVDQYF.

CDR3: CATSRSGSGADTQYF. CDR3 nucleotide sequence: TGTGCCACCAGCAGAAGCGGGAGCGGGGCAGATACGCAGTATTTT. This sequence joins TRBV15 and TRBJ2-3; TRBD2 agrees at 8 bases. CDR3 length: 15 amino acids. Trimming at V came to 2 bases and at J to 4 bases, leaving 5 bases not matched to a gene. CDR1 is LNHNV, CDR2 YYDKDF, per germline (reference sequence).

The chain recombines TRBV11-2 with TRBJ2-2, with D tentatively TRBD1 (5 bases). CDR3 length: 14 residues. V lost 0 bases and J lost 5, with 7 bases in between. Germline values: CDR1 SGHAT, CDR2 FQNNGV. The CDR3 loop reads CASSLERQTGELFF. Here the CDR3 DNA reads TGTGCCAGCAGCTTAGAGAGACAGACCGGGGAGCTGTTTTTT.

The rearrangement links TRBV7-9 to TRBJ1-2, with D possibly being TRBD1 (6 bases). Germline values: CDR1 SEHNR, CDR2 FQNEAQ (reference sequence). Trimming removed 0 bases at V and 5 bases at J, with 10 bases between. The CDR3 extends over 14 amino acids. CDR3 region: CASSLAYREYGYTF. CDR3 DNA: TGTGCCAGCAGCTTAGCATACAGGGAATATGGCTACACCTTC.

V is TRBV11-3 and J is TRBJ2-7; D might be TRBD1 (6 bases). The CDR3 loop spans 17 amino acids. The V gene lost 1 base and the J gene lost 6 bases, with 22 bases spanning the gap. Germline CDR1 SGHNT, CDR2 YENEEA. This CDR3 is CASSLVWDPRDMAEQYV. For the CDR3, the DNA is TGTGCCAGCAGCTTAGTATGGGACCCACGGGACATGGCCGAGCAGTACGTC.

The chain uses TRBV6-6 and TRBJ2-1, with TRBD2 identical over 8 bases. V shed 4 bases, J shed 3 bases, and the junction held 8 bases outside the gene matches. From germline, CDR1 is MNHNY and CDR2 SVGAGI (reference sequence). The CDR3 runs 16 residues. In DNA, the CDR3 is TGTGCCAGCAGTTCCAGCGCGGGGGGCAACTACAATGAGCAGTTCTTC. Residues: CASSSSAGGNYNEQFF.

The chain recombines TRBV30 with TRBJ1-6; 7 bases are a match to TRBD1. V trimming: 4 bases; J trimming: 7 bases; junction bases outside the gene matches: 4. CDR3 length: 13 residues. CDR1 is GTSNPN and CDR2 is SVGIG in the germline V gene (reference sequence). CDR3 DNA: TGTGCCTGGATCGGACAGGCCAATTCACCCCTCCACTTT. This gives the protein CAWIGQANSPLHF.

The chain is built from TRBV5-1 and TRBJ2-1; 14 nucleotides match TRBD2. Trimming removed 4 bases from V and 1 base from J; junction bases left unmatched: 7. CDR1 is SGHRS, CDR2 YFSETQ, per germline. The CDR3 is made up of 18 amino acids. This CDR3 is CASSGGTSGRASYNEQFF. CDR3 DNA: TGCGCCAGCAGCGGAGGGACTAGCGGGAGAGCTTCCTACAATGAGCAGTTCTTC.

The gene calls are TRBV19 and TRBJ1-5, with 9 bases fitting TRBD1. With 9 bases clipped from V and 4 bases from J, the junction kept 4 bases outside the gene matches. CDR3 size: 13 residues. Germline lookup yields CDR1 LNHDA and CDR2 SQIVND (reference sequence). The CDR3 region has the DNA TGTGCCAGCAACGACAGGGGGAATCAGCCCCAGCATTTT. Its translation is CASNDRGNQPQHF.

The gene calls are TRBV28 and TRBJ2-1, with 13 bases identical to TRBD2. Per the germline V gene, CDR1 is MDHEN and CDR2 is SYDVKM. CDR3 size: 18 residues. V shed 6 bases and J 1 base; nucleotides not matched to a gene: 9. CDR3 region: CASSSILAGGFSYNEQFF. CDR3 DNA: TGTGCCAGCAGCTCAATACTAGCGGGGGGGTTTTCCTACAATGAGCAGTTCTTC.

The J gene is TRBJ2-5, the V gene TRBV6-5; TRBD1 might be the D (6 bases). Germline-derived CDR1 and CDR2 are MNHEY and SVGAGI. The CDR3 consists of 14 residues. Trimming took off 4 bases at V and 0 bases at J, with 9 bases between the two ends. The DNA for the CDR3 is TGTGCCAGCAGTTTCTGGGACAACCAAGAGACCCAGTACTTC. Translation: CASSFWDNQETQYF.

The chain links TRBV9 to TRBJ2-3; possible D gene TRBD2, 6 bases. V gave up 4 bases and J gave up 0 bases, with 18 bases separating them. CDR3 size: 17 residues. The V gene's germline CDR1 is SGDLS and CDR2 YYNGEE. The CDR3 reads CASSITSGEASTDTQYF. CDR3 DNA: TGTGCCAGCAGCATTACCTCCGGGGAGGCTAGCACAGATACGCAGTATTTT.

The DNA for the CDR3 is TGTGCCAGCAGTGAAGGGAGCGGGAGGGCCTCAGAGACCCAGTACTTC. It is translated as CASSEGSGRASETQYF. The rearrangement uses TRBV2 and TRBJ2-5; 10 bases are shared with TRBD2. Germline V CDR1 and CDR2: SNHLY, FYNNEI. The trim removed 1 base at V and 4 bases at J, leaving 6 bases unmatched. The CDR3 has 16 amino acids.

The V call is TRBV5-6, the J call TRBJ2-1; 11 bases agree with TRBD2. CDR1 and CDR2 (germline): SGHDT, YYEEEE. V lost 4 bases to trimming and J lost 2 bases; unmatched junction nucleotides: 11. This CDR3 comprises 18 residues. CDR3 region: CASSPSTTSGSPYNEQFF. The CDR3, as DNA: TGTGCCAGCAGCCCCTCCACCACTAGCGGGAGCCCCTACAATGAGCAGTTCTTC.

The rearrangement joins TRBV28 to TRBJ1-2, with a weak D call TRBD1 (6 bases). Germline-derived CDR1 and CDR2 are MDHEN and SYDVKM. Trimming took off 4 bases at V and 7 bases at J, with 13 bases between the two ends. This CDR3 has 13 residues. CDR3 coding DNA: TGTGCCAGCAGTTCCTACAGGGATGGTGGCTACACCTTC. Its protein is CASSSYRDGGYTF.

The chain has TRBV7-9 and TRBJ2-1; TRBD2 matches 7 bases. With 2 bases clipped from V and 3 bases from J, the junction kept 7 bases outside the gene matches. In germline, CDR1 is SEHNR, CDR2 FQNEAQ (reference sequence). The CDR3 has 16 amino acids. Here the CDR3 reads CASSLRPTSSYNEQFF. The CDR3 nucleotides are TGTGCCAGCAGCTTAAGACCGACTAGCAGCTACAATGAGCAGTTCTTC.

The genes are TRBV2 and TRBJ1-1; 7 nucleotides agree with TRBD1. The CDR3 totals 12 residues. The junction had 2 bases not matched to a gene; V was cut back by 6 bases and J by 4 bases. CDR1 SNHLY and CDR2 FYNNEI come from the germline V gene. CDR3 DNA sequence: TGTGCCAGCAGAGGGGACAGCACTGAAGCTTTCTTT. Protein: CASRGDSTEAFF. Looking up the rest from reference TRBV2 and TRBJ1-1 gives the full variable domain: EPEVTQTPSHQVTQMGQEVILRCVPISNHLYFYWYRQILGQKVEFLVSFYNNEISEKSEIFDDQFSVERPDGSNFTLKIRSTKLEDSAMYFCASRGDSTEAFFGQGTRLTVV.

This clone appeared a single time. This chain joins TRBV29-1 and TRBJ1-2; D gene ambiguous. Germline V gene lookup returns CDR1 SQVTM and CDR2 ANQGSEA. This CDR3 spans 12 amino acids. V lost 0 bases to trimming and J lost 4 bases, with 6 bases between them. CDR3 sequence: CSVEERLYGYTF. The CDR3 nucleotides are TGCAGCGTTGAAGAAAGACTCTATGGCTACACCTTC.

This chain links TRBV2 with TRBJ1-1, with no clear D. The V end was cut by 6 bases, the J end by 1 base, with 9 bases between. Germline assignment: CDR1 SNHLY and CDR2 FYNNEI. The CDR3 length is 13 residues. CDR3 DNA sequence: TGTGCCAGCAGAGTACAATCGAACACTGAAGCTTTCTTT. Translating it yields CASRVQSNTEAFF.

This chain joins TRBV30 and TRBJ2-1; no clear D gene. Trimming removed 3 bases at V and 7 bases at J, with 16 bases between. Germline CDR1 GTSNPN, CDR2 SVGIG (reference sequence). This CDR3 spans 14 amino acids. For the CDR3, the DNA is TGTGCCTGGAGAGTCGCTCGGGTTACAAATGAGCAGTTCTTC. Residues: CAWRVARVTNEQFF.

CDR3 loop: CASSGSGGGLAGGFSYNEQFF. The CDR3 DNA follows: TGTGCCAGCAGTGGGAGTGGGGGGGGACTAGCGGGAGGGTTCTCCTACAATGAGCAGTTCTTC. The chain joins TRBV2 to TRBJ2-1, with TRBD2 matching 16 bases. Germline V gene sequence: CDR1 SNHLY, CDR2 FYNNEI. The CDR3 length is 21 residues. The trim removed 4 bases at V and 0 bases at J, leaving 12 bases unmatched. Combining the CDR3 with reference TRBV2 and TRBJ2-1 gives the whole variable domain EPEVTQTPSHQVTQMGQEVILRCVPISNHLYFYWYRQILGQKVEFLVSFYNNEISEKSEIFDDQFSVERPDGSNFTLKIRSTKLEDSAMYFCASSGSGGGLAGGFSYNEQFFGPGTRLTVL.

The chain couples TRBV11-2 to TRBJ2-7, with D unresolved. Between the trimmed V and J ends, which lost 6 bases and 2 bases, there was a span of 17 bases. The CDR3 totals 15 residues. Germline V gene data show CDR1 as SGHAT and CDR2 as FQNNGV. The CDR3 sequence is CASSTPGPGPYEQYF. CDR3 sequence (DNA): TGTGCCAGCAGTACGCCGGGTCCCGGCCCCTACGAGCAGTACTTC.

The rearrangement links TRBV6-4 to TRBJ2-3; 9 positions match TRBD2. With V trimmed by 4 bases and J by 4 bases, 9 bases remained unmatched. The CDR3 extends over 16 amino acids. Germline lookup yields CDR1 MRHNA and CDR2 SNTAGT. CDR3 sequence: CASSAAGGGAADTQYF. CDR3 bases: TGTGCCAGCAGTGCGGCGGGCGGGGGGGCCGCAGATACGCAGTATTTT.

The rearrangement joins TRBV5-1 to TRBJ2-2; 11 positions agree with TRBD2. The CDR3 totals 16 residues. Trimming took 4 bases from V and 2 from J; bases not matched to a gene: 4. The germline V gene encodes CDR1 SGHRS and CDR2 YFSETQ. The CDR3 reads CASSQRLAGNTGELFF. The CDR3 nucleotides are TGCGCCAGCAGCCAGAGACTAGCGGGAAACACCGGGGAGCTGTTTTTT. Full variable domain (rest looked up from reference TRBV5-1 and TRBJ2-2): KAGVTQTPRYLIKTRGQQVTLSCSPISGHRSVSWYQQTPGQGLQFLFEYFSETQRNKGNFPGRFSGRQFSNSRSEMNVSTLELGDSALYLCASSQRLAGNTGELFFGEGSRLTVL.

V and J are TRBV5-1 and TRBJ2-3; 12 bases are a match to TRBD2. Trimming cost V 0 bases and J 2 bases; bases outside gene matches: 4. CDR3 length: 17 amino acids. The germline V gene encodes CDR1 SGHRS and CDR2 YFSETQ. CDR3 protein: CASSLGLAGGFTDTQYF. The DNA for the CDR3 is TGCGCCAGCAGCTTGGGTCTAGCGGGGGGGTTCACAGATACGCAGTATTTT.

The chain recombines TRBV6-5 with TRBJ1-1; possible D gene TRBD1, 5 bases. The V and J ends lost 6 bases and 3 bases respectively, with 14 bases between them. Looked up from germline, CDR1 is MNHEY and CDR2 is SVGAGI. The CDR3 covers 14 residues. CDR3 amino acids: CASSPSPGDTEAFF. The CDR3 nucleotides are TGTGCCAGCAGCCCGTCGCCGGGGGACACTGAAGCTTTCTTT.

The chain couples TRBV5-4 to TRBJ1-5, with 7 nucleotides matching TRBD1. Losses at the gene ends were 4 bases for V and 5 bases for J; bases not matched to a gene: 3. There are 13 residues in the CDR3. Germline V CDR1 and CDR2: SGHNT, YYREEE (reference sequence). CDR3 nucleotides: TGTGCCAGCAGCGCAGACAGGGATCAGCCCCAGCATTTT. Translation gives CASSADRDQPQHF.

V is TRBV6-5 and J is TRBJ1-6, with a possible D match to TRBD1 (6 bases). The CDR3 loop spans 14 amino acids. CDR1 and CDR2 from the germline V gene are MNHEY and SVGAGI. V lost 7 bases to trimming and J lost 10 bases, with 17 bases between them. CDR3: CASKINNRASPLHF. In nucleotides, the CDR3 is TGTGCCAGCAAGATAAATAACAGGGCCTCACCCCTCCACTTT.